This entry lists 14 T cell receptor beta chains sequenced from one sample in a study of regulatory T cells in long-lasting Graves disease. iRepertoire HTBI primers and Arm-PCR of CDR3 regions built TCR beta libraries. TCRdb re-derived calls from the multiplex PCR reads in MiXCR, one entry per CDR3 protein. The sample includes 200,000 to 250,000 distinct CDR3 sequences, around 19% of them seen just once. Time point in this sample: newly diagnosed GD, antithyroid drugs for less than 3 months. RNA isolated from PBMCs was used to make the TCR library. In addition, the sample was reused for a study of T cells in Graves' hyperthyroidism and ophthalmopathy.

The sequencing here drew on peripheral blood mononuclear cells (PBMCs), taken at new diagnosis, from a patient treated with antithyroid drugs. The receptor source for this set is a woman aged 30 to 39 with Graves disease.

This clonotype was counted at least ten times. The chain joins TRBV5-5 to TRBJ1-3, with D perhaps TRBD1 (5 bases). V was pared by 5 bases and J by 0 bases, with 18 bases between. In germline, CDR1 is SGHKS, CDR2 YYEKEE (reference sequence). The CDR3 sequence is 17 residues long. The chain's CDR3 is CASRRGGGRDSGNTIYF. CDR3 nucleotides: TGTGCCAGCAGGCGAGGCGGGGGACGGGACTCTGGAAACACCATATATTTT.

There are many counts of this clonotype. The CDR3 DNA sequence: TGTGCCAGCAGCTTCGGACGGTATGGCTACACCTTC. Protein product: CASSFGRYGYTF. J is TRBJ1-2 and V is TRBV11-2; D is uncertain. The CDR3 extends over 12 amino acids. CDR1 SGHAT and CDR2 FQNNGV come from the germline V gene. V lost 3 bases and J lost 5, with 7 bases in between. Full variable domain (remainder filled in from reference TRBV11-2 and TRBJ1-2): EAGVAQSPRYKIIEKRQSVAFWCNPISGHATLYWYQQILGQGPKLLIQFQNNGVVDDSQLPKDRFSAERLKGVDSTLKIQPAKLEDSAVYLCASSFGRYGYTFGSGTRLTVV.

This rearrangement joins TRBV27 to TRBJ1-1; TRBD1 might be the D (5 bases). V gave up 3 bases and J gave up 1 base, with 18 bases separating them. CDR1 and CDR2 (germline): MNHEY, SMNVEV (reference sequence). This CDR3 contains 17 residues. CDR3 DNA sequence: TGTGCCAGCAGTTTGATGAGCGGGGGACTCAAGAACACTGAAGCTTTCTTT. The encoded protein is CASSLMSGGLKNTEAFF.

This clonotype was found many times. The chain combines TRBV30 with TRBJ2-7; TRBD1 is a possible D gene (5 bases). Trimming cost V 3 bases and J 2 bases, with 8 bases left between them. The CDR3 sequence is 12 residues long. Germline CDR1 reads GTSNPN; CDR2 reads SVGIG (reference sequence). The CDR3 region has the DNA TGTGCCTGGAGGACAGATACCTACGAGCAGTACTTC. Translating gives CAWRTDTYEQYF.

The chain links TRBV19 to TRBJ2-6; D is perhaps TRBD2 (5 bases). The V end was cut by 1 base, the J end by 4 bases, with 8 bases between. Germline assignment: CDR1 LNHDA and CDR2 SQIVND (reference sequence). The CDR3 covers 15 residues. CDR3 protein: CASSIGGVGANVLTF. CDR3 DNA: TGTGCCAGTAGTATAGGGGGAGTAGGGGCCAACGTCCTGACTTTC. Drawing the rest from reference TRBV19 and TRBJ2-6, the complete variable domain is DGGITQSPKYLFRKEGQNVTLSCEQNLNHDAMYWYRQDPGQGLRLIYYSQIVNDFQKGDIAEGYSVSREKKESFPLTVTSAQKNPTAFYLCASSIGGVGANVLTFGAGSRLTVL.

The sample holds many counts of this clonotype. The rearrangement joins TRBV20-1 to TRBJ1-2, with 7 nucleotides matching TRBD1. CDR3 length: 14 residues. Losses at the gene ends were 6 bases for V and 5 bases for J; bases not matched to a gene: 12. Germline CDR1 DFQATT, CDR2 SNEGSKA (reference sequence). The CDR3, as DNA: TGCAGTGCGCTTAACAGGGGAATCGGTTATGGCTACACCTTC. This sequence encodes CSALNRGIGYGYTF.

Ten or more counts support this clonotype. This chain connects TRBV30 to TRBJ2-5; 9 bases agree with TRBD2. V lost 8 bases and J lost 4; bases outside the gene matches: 14. The CDR3 is 15 residues long. Germline-derived CDR1 and CDR2 are GTSNPN and SVGIG (reference sequence). CDR3 in DNA: TGTGCCGGTCAGGGGATCGGCGGGAGGGTAGAGACCCAGTACTTC. Its translation: CAGQGIGGRVETQYF.

Regarding this clonotype: A single base separates this from a much larger clone, so it may be a read error. This chain links TRBV14 with TRBJ2-7, with TRBD2 as a possible D gene (6 bases). The germline CDR1 and CDR2 sequences are SGHDN and FVKESK. This CDR3 comprises 13 residues. The V and J ends lost 0 bases and 6 bases respectively, with 9 bases between them. In DNA, the CDR3 is TGTGCCAGCAGCCAAGAGGGAGGCACCGAGCAGTACTTC. Protein product: CASSQEGGTEQYF.

This clonotype was detected ten times or more. J is TRBJ2-7 and V is TRBV28; D unresolved. Germline V gene sequence: CDR1 MDHEN, CDR2 SYDVKM. The V and J ends lost 11 bases and 0 bases respectively, with 5 bases between them. This CDR3 region has 10 residues. For the CDR3, the DNA is TGTGCCGCCAGCTCCTACGAGCAGTACTTC. Translated, it gives CAASSYEQYF. The full variable domain, with the rest looked up from reference TRBV28 and TRBJ2-7, is DVKVTQSSRYLVKRTGEKVFLECVQDMDHENMFWYRQDPGLGLRLIYFSYDVKMKEKGDIPEGYSVSREKKERFSLILESASTNQTSMYLCAASSYEQYFGPGTRLTVT.

This clonotype was seen many times. The V call is TRBV7-2, the J call TRBJ2-3; D ambiguous. The V end was cut by 5 bases, the J end by 0 bases, with 12 bases between. Looked up from germline, CDR1 is SGHTA and CDR2 is FQGNSA. The CDR3 totals 15 residues. The CDR3 reads CASSIYSPSTDTQYF. The CDR3 region has the DNA TGTGCCAGCAGCATCTACAGCCCCAGCACAGATACGCAGTATTTT.

This sequence joins TRBV28 and TRBJ1-5, with 7 bases identical to TRBD1. The length of the CDR3 is 12 residues. Germline loops: CDR1 MDHEN, CDR2 SYDVKM. Trimming removed 8 bases from V and 9 bases from J; junction bases left unmatched: 7. CDR3 coding DNA: TGTGCCAGCGACAGGGAGGAACGGCCCCAGCATTTT. It encodes CASDREERPQHF. Based on the CDR3 plus reference TRBV28 and TRBJ1-5, the full variable domain is DVKVTQSSRYLVKRTGEKVFLECVQDMDHENMFWYRQDPGLGLRLIYFSYDVKMKEKGDIPEGYSVSREKKERFSLILESASTNQTSMYLCASDREERPQHFGDGTRLSIL.

At least ten counts were recorded for this clonotype. The chain uses TRBV11-2 and TRBJ1-4; 7 bases line up with TRBD1. With V trimmed by 1 base and J by 4 bases, 3 bases remained unmatched. This CDR3 has 15 residues. Germline V gene data show CDR1 as SGHAT and CDR2 as FQNNGV. CDR3 protein: CASSLGTGFNEKLFF. The CDR3 DNA reads TGTGCCAGCAGCTTAGGGACAGGCTTTAATGAAAAACTGTTTTTT.

As concerns this clonotype: A far larger clone is one base from this, pointing to a likely read error. This chain connects TRBV11-3 to TRBJ2-3; D unresolved. The CDR3 has 14 residues. The germline V gene has CDR1 SGHNT and CDR2 YENEEA. The CDR3 DNA is TGTGTCAGCAGCCCCCAGGCCGTAGTGGATACGCAGTATTTT. Its protein product is CVSSPQAVVDTQYF.

At least ten counts were recorded for this clonotype. The V and J genes are TRBV2 and TRBJ1-2; the match to TRBD1 covers 7 bases. V lost 8 bases to trimming and J lost 6 bases; unmatched junction nucleotides: 9. CDR1 is SNHLY, CDR2 FYNNEI, per germline. This CDR3 spans 13 amino acids. The CDR3 loop reads CASEKGGDHGYTF. The CDR3 DNA follows: TGTGCCAGCGAAAAAGGGGGCGATCATGGCTACACCTTC.